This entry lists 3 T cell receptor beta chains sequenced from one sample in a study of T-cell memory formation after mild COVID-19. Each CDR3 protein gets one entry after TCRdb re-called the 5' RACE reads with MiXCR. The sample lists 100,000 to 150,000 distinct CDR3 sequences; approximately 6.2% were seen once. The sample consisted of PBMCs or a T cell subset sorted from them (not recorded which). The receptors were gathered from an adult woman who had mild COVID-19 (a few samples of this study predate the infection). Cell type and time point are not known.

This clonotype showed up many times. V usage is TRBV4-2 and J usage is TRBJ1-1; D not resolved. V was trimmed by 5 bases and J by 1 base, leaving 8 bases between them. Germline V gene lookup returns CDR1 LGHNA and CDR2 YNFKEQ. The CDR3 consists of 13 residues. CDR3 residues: CASSSNRNTEAFF. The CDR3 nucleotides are TGTGCCAGCAGCTCTAACAGGAACACTGAAGCTTTCTTT.

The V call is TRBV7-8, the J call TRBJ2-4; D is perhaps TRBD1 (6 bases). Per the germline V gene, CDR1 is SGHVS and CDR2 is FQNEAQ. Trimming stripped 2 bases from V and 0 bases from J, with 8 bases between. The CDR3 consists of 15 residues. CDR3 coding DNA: TGTGCCAGCAGCTTATACAGGGTAGCCAAAAACATTCAGTACTTC. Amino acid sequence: CASSLYRVAKNIQYF. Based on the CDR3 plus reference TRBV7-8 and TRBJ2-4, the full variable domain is GAGVSQSPRYKVAKRGQDVALRCDPISGHVSLFWYQQALGQGPEFLTYFQNEAQLDKSGLPSDRFFAERPEGSVSTLKIQRTQQEDSAVYLCASSLYRVAKNIQYFGAGTRLSVL.

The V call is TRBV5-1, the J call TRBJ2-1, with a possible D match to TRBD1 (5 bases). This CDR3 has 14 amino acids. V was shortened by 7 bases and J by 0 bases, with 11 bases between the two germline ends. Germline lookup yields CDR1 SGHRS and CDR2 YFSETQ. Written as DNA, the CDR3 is TGCGCCAGCGCGACAGCCCGCTCCTACAATGAGCAGTTCTTC. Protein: CASATARSYNEQFF.